Presented here are 27 T cell receptor beta chains from one specimen sequenced in a study of blood T cells in healthy people across ages. A sample-barcoded 5' primer and a J-beta primer mix were used in a second PCR of roughly 6 to 11 cycles. Each CDR3 protein gets one entry after TCRdb re-called the 5' RACE reads with MiXCR. The table records approximately 1.5 million distinct CDR3 sequences, about 35% of them present only once. Source material: blood. The receptors were gathered from a woman between 25 and 40 years old in good health.

The chain is built from TRBV9 and TRBJ2-5, with D maybe TRBD2 (6 bases). The CDR3 runs 17 residues. The germline V gene has CDR1 SGDLS and CDR2 YYNGEE. The germline V and J ends were trimmed by 0 bases and 5 bases, with 20 bases remaining between them. CDR3 residues: CASSVDDGIAGRETQYF. For the CDR3, the DNA is TGTGCCAGCAGCGTAGACGACGGGATTGCGGGACGCGAGACCCAGTACTTC.

The rearrangement joins TRBV2 to TRBJ1-2; D might be TRBD1 (6 bases). V was shortened by 10 bases and J by 4 bases, with 16 bases between the two germline ends. The CDR3 is 13 amino acids. Germline CDR1 reads SNHLY; CDR2 reads FYNNEI. The CDR3 DNA reads as TGTGCCACAGAAGGGGGACGGAGCTATGGCTACACCTTC. The encoded protein is CATEGGRSYGYTF. Variable domain in full (rest from reference TRBV2 and TRBJ1-2): EPEVTQTPSHQVTQMGQEVILRCVPISNHLYFYWYRQILGQKVEFLVSFYNNEISEKSEIFDDQFSVERPDGSNFTLKIRSTKLEDSAMYFCATEGGRSYGYTFGSGTRLTVV.

Many counts were recorded for this clonotype. The chain is built from TRBV10-3 and TRBJ2-1; 8 bases match TRBD2. CDR1 and CDR2 (germline): ENHRY, SYGVKD. This CDR3 comprises 16 residues. The ends lost 0 bases at V and 5 bases at J; junction bases unmatched: 6. The CDR3 reads CAISESSGGANNEQFF. CDR3 DNA: TGTGCCATCAGTGAGTCTTCGGGGGGGGCTAACAATGAGCAGTTCTTC.

This clonotype turned up a few times. The V gene is TRBV7-8, the J gene TRBJ2-7, with D possibly being TRBD2 (6 bases). This CDR3 has 12 amino acids. V gave up 2 bases and J gave up 7 bases, with 9 bases separating them. Germline loops: CDR1 SGHVS, CDR2 FQNEAQ. CDR3 region: CASSLSGEEQYF. DNA of the CDR3: TGTGCCAGCAGCTTATCGGGGGAGGAGCAGTACTTC.

This clonotype was counted a few times. The CDR3 region is CASSTKSSSYNEQFF. In DNA form, the CDR3 reads TGTGCCAGCAGTACCAAATCGAGCTCCTACAATGAGCAGTTCTTC. V usage is TRBV27 and J usage is TRBJ2-1; D call uncertain. The CDR3 contains 15 residues. In germline, CDR1 is MNHEY, CDR2 SMNVEV (reference sequence). V was pared by 5 bases and J by 0 bases, with 11 bases between.

The rearrangement uses TRBV30 and TRBJ2-4, with D possibly called TRBD1 or TRBD2 (5 bases each). Near its end, the DNA agrees better with TRBJ2-5, so the J call may be wrong. The germline V gene has CDR1 GTSNPN and CDR2 SVGIG (reference sequence). This CDR3 has 14 residues. The CDR3 protein is CAWSVDGGKGTQYF. The DNA of the CDR3 is TGTGCCTGGAGTGTAGATGGGGGAAAAGGGACCCAGTACTTC.

Of note for this clonotype: The junction and the germline gene differ at one end; a read error may be behind it. The V and J genes are TRBV3-1 and TRBJ2-2; 8 nucleotides agree with TRBD1. Germline CDR1 is LGHDT and CDR2 is YNNKEL (reference sequence). CDR3 length: 16 amino acids. The CDR3 sequence: CARSPIRQGITGELFF. The CDR3 nucleotides read TGTGCCCGCAGCCCGATAAGACAGGGGATCACCGGGGAGCTGTTTTTC.

The gene calls are TRBV5-1 and TRBJ1-6; no definite D call. Trimming took 0 bases from V and 9 from J, leaving 19 bases between them. This CDR3 spans 17 amino acids. Germline CDR1 is SGHRS and CDR2 is YFSETQ. CDR3 amino acids: CASSLGAGTRRSSPLHF. The CDR3 region has the DNA TGCGCCAGCAGCTTGGGGGCCGGCACCCGGAGGAGTTCACCCCTCCACTTT.

The chain has TRBV20-1 and TRBJ1-1, with D perhaps TRBD1 (5 bases). This CDR3 has 13 residues. CDR1 and CDR2 (germline): DFQATT, SNEGSKA (reference sequence). V gave up 4 bases and J gave up 6 bases, with 15 bases separating them. The CDR3 reads CSAKMGREAEAFF. For the CDR3, the DNA is TGCAGTGCTAAGATGGGACGGGAGGCTGAAGCTTTCTTT.

This clonotype was observed many times. The rearrangement uses TRBV27 and TRBJ2-1, with D perhaps matching TRBD1 or TRBD2 (6 bases each). Germline CDR1 is MNHEY and CDR2 is SMNVEV (reference sequence). The CDR3 has 17 amino acids. Trimming removed 8 bases from V and 5 bases from J, with 25 bases in between. The CDR3 sequence: CASDTTTRGLRNNEQFF. CDR3 DNA: TGTGCCAGCGATACGACAACCCGGGGGCTTAGGAACAATGAGCAGTTCTTC.

A word on this clonotype: A much larger clone differs from this one at a single base, so this may be a read error. This rearrangement joins TRBV14 to TRBJ2-7, with D perhaps TRBD1 (6 bases). CDR1 is SGHDN, CDR2 FVKESK, per germline. The V end was cut by 5 bases, the J end by 1 base, with 12 bases between. CDR3 length: 14 amino acids. Here the CDR3 reads CASSSQRGSYEQYF. The CDR3 DNA reads TGTGCCAGCAGCTCTCAAAGGGGGTCCTACGAGCAGTACTTC.

The rearrangement joins TRBV3-1 to TRBJ1-2, with D possibly matching TRBD1 (5 bases). Germline CDR1 LGHDT, CDR2 YNNKEL (reference sequence). The length of the CDR3 is 14 residues. Deletions cut 5 bases from V and 9 bases from J, with 19 bases between. The CDR3 DNA follows: TGTGCCAGCAGCAAATTCTCCGGGACGAGAAGCTACACCTTC. Protein product: CASSKFSGTRSYTF.

The V call is TRBV20-1, the J call TRBJ1-2; no clear D gene. Trimming stripped 6 bases from V and 5 bases from J, with 16 bases between. The length of the CDR3 is 13 residues. Germline V CDR1 and CDR2: DFQATT, SNEGSKA (reference sequence). The CDR3 spells CSAARHGGYGYTF. The CDR3 region has the DNA TGCAGTGCCGCCCGACACGGAGGTTATGGCTACACCTTC.

The chain combines TRBV13 with TRBJ2-5; 13 bases agree with TRBD2. The CDR3 extends over 16 amino acids. Germline V gives CDR1 PRHDT, CDR2 FYEKMQ (reference sequence). Trimming removed 5 bases from V and 5 bases from J; junction bases left unmatched: 8. The CDR3 sequence: CASSLRTSGGPETQYF. The CDR3 DNA reads as TGTGCCAGCAGCCTCCGGACTAGCGGGGGTCCTGAGACCCAGTACTTC.

The rearrangement joins TRBV6-1 to TRBJ1-5; D gene unclear. The germline V gene has CDR1 MNHNS and CDR2 SASEGT. Trimming cost V 3 bases and J 7 bases, with 4 bases left between them. The CDR3 has 11 residues. The DNA of the CDR3 is TGTGCCAGCAGTGATCGCCAGCCCCAGCATTTT. Its protein product is CASSDRQPQHF.

This clonotype came up once. The chain couples TRBV14 to TRBJ1-2, with D hard to call. Germline CDR1 reads SGHDN; CDR2 reads FVKESK. Trimming removed 2 bases at V and 3 bases at J, with 19 bases between. The CDR3 is 17 amino acids. The CDR3, as DNA: TGTGCCAGCAGCCAACTCTCATTTGCGGCGTTGGACTATGGCTACACCTTC. Residues: CASSQLSFAALDYGYTF.

V gene TRBV20-1 combines with J gene TRBJ1-2; 8 nucleotides align to TRBD1. The CDR3 sequence is 13 residues long. V gave up 2 bases and J gave up 8 bases; unmatched junction bases: 7. Germline V gives CDR1 DFQATT, CDR2 SNEGSKA (reference sequence). The CDR3 bases are TGCAGTGCTAGATACGACAGGGGAGGGGGCTACACCTTC. It encodes CSARYDRGGGYTF.

V is TRBV30 and J is TRBJ2-3; 9 bases line up with TRBD2. The CDR3 length is 14 residues. The V gene end was trimmed by 2 bases and the J gene end by 3 bases; junction bases not matched to a gene: 3. CDR1 and CDR2 from the germline V gene are GTSNPN and SVGIG (reference sequence). The CDR3 here is CAWSRAGGTDTQYF. The CDR3 DNA reads TGTGCCTGGAGTCGGGCGGGAGGGACAGATACGCAGTATTTT. Combining the CDR3 with reference TRBV30 and TRBJ2-3 gives the whole variable domain SQTIHQWPATLVQPVGSPLSLECTVEGTSNPNLYWYRQAAGRGLQLLFYSVGIGQISSEVPQNLSASRPQDRQFILSSKKLLLSDSGFYLCAWSRAGGTDTQYFGPGTRLTVL.

This clonotype was seen ten or more times. CDR3: CASSLPPAGGDPYEQYF. The CDR3 nucleotides are TGTGCCAGCAGTCTACCCCCTGCGGGGGGCGACCCCTACGAGCAGTACTTC. This chain joins TRBV12-3 or TRBV12-4 and TRBJ2-7, with 8 bases fitting TRBD2. The V gene end was trimmed by 5 bases and the J gene end by 2 bases; junction bases not matched to a gene: 14. This CDR3 has 17 amino acids.

The chain combines TRBV9 with TRBJ2-3; D tentatively reads TRBD1 or TRBD2 (5 bases each). Germline CDR1 SGDLS, CDR2 YYNGEE. The V end lost 0 bases, the J end lost 3 bases, and 20 bases lay between the germline ends. This CDR3 is 18 amino acids long. CDR3 nucleotides: TGTGCCAGCAGCGTAGAAGAGGGGAGAATGAGAAGGACAGATACGCAGTATTTT. Protein sequence: CASSVEEGRMRRTDTQYF.

The chain links TRBV12-3 or TRBV12-4 to TRBJ1-2, with unresolved D. V gave up 7 bases and J gave up 6 bases, with 15 bases separating them. This CDR3 has 13 residues. CDR3 amino acids: CASTLPEEHGYTF. For the CDR3, the DNA is TGTGCCAGCACCTTGCCGGAAGAGCATGGCTACACCTTC.

The chain has TRBV5-1 and TRBJ1-2; tentative D call: TRBD1 (5 bases). Germline V gives CDR1 SGHRS, CDR2 YFSETQ. There are 15 residues in the CDR3. V lost 0 bases and J lost 7, with 16 bases in between. Here the CDR3 DNA reads TGCGCCAGCAGCTTGGGGTCGCAGCCGAGGGGTGGCTACACCTTC. Its protein product is CASSLGSQPRGGYTF.

As DNA, the CDR3 is TGTGCCAGCAGCCAAGACAGCGGGGGGCCCTACAATGAGCAGTTCTTC. Protein product: CASSQDSGGPYNEQFF. This chain connects TRBV3-1 to TRBJ2-1; 9 bases are shared with TRBD2. V shed 0 bases, J shed 2 bases, and the junction held 2 bases outside the gene matches. CDR3 length equals 16 residues. Germline loops: CDR1 LGHDT, CDR2 YNNKEL (reference sequence).

The chain uses TRBV7-8 and TRBJ2-1, with 7 bases lining up with TRBD1. The CDR3 loop spans 14 amino acids. Germline V gene lookup returns CDR1 SGHVS and CDR2 FQNEAQ. V was pared by 6 bases and J by 3 bases, with 5 bases of the junction left unmatched. The CDR3 DNA sequence: TGTGCCAGCAGTTCAGGACAGGTCTACAATGAGCAGTTCTTC. This codes for CASSSGQVYNEQFF.

This clonotype has just a few counts. This chain links TRBV29-1 with TRBJ1-2; TRBD1 aligns across 7 bases. V was pared by 7 bases and J by 5 bases, with 13 bases of the junction left unmatched. The CDR3 totals 14 residues. The germline gives CDR1 SQVTM, CDR2 ANQGSEA. Here the CDR3 DNA reads TGCAGCGCCCGGAGCCCCAAGGGGGCGTATGGCTACACCTTC. Residues: CSARSPKGAYGYTF.

The gene calls are TRBV6-2 or TRBV6-3 and TRBJ1-5; TRBD1 aligns across 8 bases. The germline CDR1 and CDR2 sequences are MNHEY and SVGEGT. This CDR3 comprises 15 residues. V dropped 0 bases and J dropped 5; count of bases not matched to a gene: 3. In nucleotides, the CDR3 is TGTGCCAGCAGTTACTCTCCAGGGGGCGATCAGCCCCAGCATTTT. Its translation is CASSYSPGGDQPQHF.

V is TRBV15 and J is TRBJ2-1; either TRBD1 or TRBD2 may supply D (6 bases each). The germline V gene encodes CDR1 LNHNV and CDR2 YYDKDF (reference sequence). This CDR3 is 16 amino acids long. V lost 0 bases to trimming and J lost 3 bases, with 12 bases between them. CDR3 protein: CATSRERGGLYNEQFF. CDR3 nucleotides: TGTGCCACCAGCAGAGAACGTGGGGGGCTCTACAATGAGCAGTTCTTC.